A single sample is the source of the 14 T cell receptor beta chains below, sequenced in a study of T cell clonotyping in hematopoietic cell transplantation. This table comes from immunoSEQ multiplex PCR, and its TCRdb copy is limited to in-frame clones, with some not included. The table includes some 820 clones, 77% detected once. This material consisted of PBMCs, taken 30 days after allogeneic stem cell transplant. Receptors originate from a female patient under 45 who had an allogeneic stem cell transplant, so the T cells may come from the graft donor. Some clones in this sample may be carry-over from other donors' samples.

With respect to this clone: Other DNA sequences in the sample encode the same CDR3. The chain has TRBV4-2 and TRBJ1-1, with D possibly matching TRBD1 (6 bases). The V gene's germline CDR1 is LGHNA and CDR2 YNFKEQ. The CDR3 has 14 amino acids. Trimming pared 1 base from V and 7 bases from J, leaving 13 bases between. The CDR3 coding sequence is TGTGCCAGCAGCCAAGCGGGGGGCAGGGATGAAGCTTTCTTT. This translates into CASSQAGGRDEAFF.

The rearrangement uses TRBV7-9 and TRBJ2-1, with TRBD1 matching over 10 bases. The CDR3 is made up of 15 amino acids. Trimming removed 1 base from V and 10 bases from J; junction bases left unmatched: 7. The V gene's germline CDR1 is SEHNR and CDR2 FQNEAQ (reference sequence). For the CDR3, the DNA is TGTGCCAGCAGCTTAGTGCGGGACAGGGGTCGGGAGCAGTTCTTC. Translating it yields CASSLVRDRGREQFF.

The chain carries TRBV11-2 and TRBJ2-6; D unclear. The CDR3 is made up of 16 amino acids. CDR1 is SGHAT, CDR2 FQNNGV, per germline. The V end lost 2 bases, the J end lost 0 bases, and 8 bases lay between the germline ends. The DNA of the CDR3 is TGTGCCAGCAGCTTAATGGTCGACTCTGGGGCCAACGTCCTGACTTTC. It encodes CASSLMVDSGANVLTF.

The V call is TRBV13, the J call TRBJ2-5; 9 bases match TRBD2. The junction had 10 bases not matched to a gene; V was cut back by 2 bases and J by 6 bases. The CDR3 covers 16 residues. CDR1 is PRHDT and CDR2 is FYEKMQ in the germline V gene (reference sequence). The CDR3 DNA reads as TGTGCCAGCAGCTTATTCGGCGGGGGGGGTCAGAAGACCCAGTACTTC. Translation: CASSLFGGGGQKTQYF.

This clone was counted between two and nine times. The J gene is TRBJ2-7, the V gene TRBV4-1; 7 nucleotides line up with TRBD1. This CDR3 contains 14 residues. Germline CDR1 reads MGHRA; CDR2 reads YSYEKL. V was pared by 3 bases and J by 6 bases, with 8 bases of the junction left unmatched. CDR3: CASSQNGQVSEQYF. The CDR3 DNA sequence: TGCGCCAGCAGCCAGAATGGACAGGTGTCCGAGCAGTACTTC.

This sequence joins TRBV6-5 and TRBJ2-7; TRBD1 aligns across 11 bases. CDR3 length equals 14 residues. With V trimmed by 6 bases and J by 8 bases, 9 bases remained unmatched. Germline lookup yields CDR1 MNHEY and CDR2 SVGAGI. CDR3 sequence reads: CASSLGQGAGKQYF. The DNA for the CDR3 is TGTGCCAGCAGCCTTGGACAGGGGGCGGGGAAGCAGTACTTC.

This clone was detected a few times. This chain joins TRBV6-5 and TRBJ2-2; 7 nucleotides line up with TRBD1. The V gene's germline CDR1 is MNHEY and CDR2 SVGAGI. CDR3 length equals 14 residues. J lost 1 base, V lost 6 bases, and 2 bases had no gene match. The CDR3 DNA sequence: TGTGCCAGCAGGGGACAGTTGAACACCGGGGAGCTGTTTTTT. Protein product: CASRGQLNTGELFF.

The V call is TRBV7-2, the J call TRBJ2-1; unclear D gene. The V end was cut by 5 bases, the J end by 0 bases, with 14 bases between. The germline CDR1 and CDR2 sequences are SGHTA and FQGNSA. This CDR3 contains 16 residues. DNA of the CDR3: TGTGCCAGCAGCCCAGATAACACACGCTCCTACAATGAGCAGTTCTTC. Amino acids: CASSPDNTRSYNEQFF.

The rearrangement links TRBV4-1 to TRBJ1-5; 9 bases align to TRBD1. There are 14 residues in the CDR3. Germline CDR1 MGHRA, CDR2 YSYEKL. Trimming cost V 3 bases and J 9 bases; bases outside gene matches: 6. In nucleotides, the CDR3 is TGCGCCAGCAGCCAGGCACAGGGGGCAGGGCCCCAGCATTTT. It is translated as CASSQAQGAGPQHF.

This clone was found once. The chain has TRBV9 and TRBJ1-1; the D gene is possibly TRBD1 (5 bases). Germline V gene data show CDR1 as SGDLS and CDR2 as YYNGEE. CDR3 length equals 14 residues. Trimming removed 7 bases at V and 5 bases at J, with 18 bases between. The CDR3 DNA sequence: TGTGCCAGCTCCCCGGAGGGGAAAGGGACTGAAGCTTTCTTT. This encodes CASSPEGKGTEAFF.

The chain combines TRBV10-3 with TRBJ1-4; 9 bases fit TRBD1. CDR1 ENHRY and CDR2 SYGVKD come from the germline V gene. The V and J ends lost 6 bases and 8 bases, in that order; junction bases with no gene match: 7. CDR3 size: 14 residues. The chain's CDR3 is CAISPGQGWEKLFF. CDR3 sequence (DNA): TGTGCCATCAGCCCGGGACAGGGCTGGGAAAAACTGTTTTTT.

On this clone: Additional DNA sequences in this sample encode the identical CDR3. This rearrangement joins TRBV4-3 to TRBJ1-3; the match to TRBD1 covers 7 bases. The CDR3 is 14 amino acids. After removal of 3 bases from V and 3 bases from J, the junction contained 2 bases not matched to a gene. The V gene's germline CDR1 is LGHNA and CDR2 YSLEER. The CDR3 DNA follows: TGCGCCAGCAGCCAGGGGGACAGTGGAAACACCATATATTTT. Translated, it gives CASSQGDSGNTIYF.

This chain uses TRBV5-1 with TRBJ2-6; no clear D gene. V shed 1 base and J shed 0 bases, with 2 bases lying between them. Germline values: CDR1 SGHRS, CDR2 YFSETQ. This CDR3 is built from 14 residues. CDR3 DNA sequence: TGCGCCAGCAGCTTGCGCTCTGGGGCCAACGTCCTGACTTTC. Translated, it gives CASSLRSGANVLTF. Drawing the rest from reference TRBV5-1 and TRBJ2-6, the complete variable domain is KAGVTQTPRYLIKTRGQQVTLSCSPISGHRSVSWYQQTPGQGLQFLFEYFSETQRNKGNFPGRFSGRQFSNSRSEMNVSTLELGDSALYLCASSLRSGANVLTFGAGSRLTVL.

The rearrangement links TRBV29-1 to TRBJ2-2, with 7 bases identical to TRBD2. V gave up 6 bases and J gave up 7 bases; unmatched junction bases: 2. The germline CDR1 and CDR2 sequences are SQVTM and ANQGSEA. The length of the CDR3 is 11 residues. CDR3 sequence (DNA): TGCAGCGTGTGGGGGGGCGGGGAGCTGTTTTTT. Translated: CSVWGGGELFF.